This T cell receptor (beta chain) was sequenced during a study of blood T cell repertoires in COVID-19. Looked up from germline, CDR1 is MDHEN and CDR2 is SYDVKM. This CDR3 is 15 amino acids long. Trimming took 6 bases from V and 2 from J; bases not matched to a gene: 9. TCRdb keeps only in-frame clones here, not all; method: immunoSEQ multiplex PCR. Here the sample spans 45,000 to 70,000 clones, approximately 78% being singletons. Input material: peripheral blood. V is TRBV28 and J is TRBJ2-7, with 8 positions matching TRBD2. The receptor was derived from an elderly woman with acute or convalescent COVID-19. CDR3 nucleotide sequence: TGTGCCAGCAGGCATACTAGCGGACCCACCTACGAGCAGTACTTC. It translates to CASRHTSGPTYEQYF. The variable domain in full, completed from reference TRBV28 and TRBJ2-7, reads DVKVTQSSRYLVKRTGEKVFLECVQDMDHENMFWYRQDPGLGLRLIYFSYDVKMKEKGDIPEGYSVSREKKERFSLILESASTNQTSMYLCASRHTSGPTYEQYFGPGTRLTVT.